The sample holds a few counts of the clone carrying this TCR beta chain. One base away lies a much larger clone, so this may be a sequencing read error. This entry belongs to a study of T cells after yellow fever vaccination. Germline V CDR1 and CDR2: DFQATT, SNEGSKA (reference sequence). The CDR3 loop spans 16 amino acids. TCRdb used MiXCR to reprocess the 5' RACE reads, holding one entry per CDR3 protein. This table holds 25,000 to 35,000 distinct CDR3 sequences, approximately 4.7% found once. This sequence originates from a man younger than 40 who received the YFV17D yellow fever vaccine. The sample was CD8+ T cells sorted from PBMCs, taken 5 days after the yellow fever booster vaccination. V usage is TRBV20-1 and J usage is TRBJ2-7; the D gene is possibly TRBD1 (6 bases). The CDR3 DNA follows: TGCTGTGCTAGAGATTTCACAGGGAAAACTGGGAACGAGCAGTACTTC. Amino acid sequence: CCARDFTGKTGNEQYF.